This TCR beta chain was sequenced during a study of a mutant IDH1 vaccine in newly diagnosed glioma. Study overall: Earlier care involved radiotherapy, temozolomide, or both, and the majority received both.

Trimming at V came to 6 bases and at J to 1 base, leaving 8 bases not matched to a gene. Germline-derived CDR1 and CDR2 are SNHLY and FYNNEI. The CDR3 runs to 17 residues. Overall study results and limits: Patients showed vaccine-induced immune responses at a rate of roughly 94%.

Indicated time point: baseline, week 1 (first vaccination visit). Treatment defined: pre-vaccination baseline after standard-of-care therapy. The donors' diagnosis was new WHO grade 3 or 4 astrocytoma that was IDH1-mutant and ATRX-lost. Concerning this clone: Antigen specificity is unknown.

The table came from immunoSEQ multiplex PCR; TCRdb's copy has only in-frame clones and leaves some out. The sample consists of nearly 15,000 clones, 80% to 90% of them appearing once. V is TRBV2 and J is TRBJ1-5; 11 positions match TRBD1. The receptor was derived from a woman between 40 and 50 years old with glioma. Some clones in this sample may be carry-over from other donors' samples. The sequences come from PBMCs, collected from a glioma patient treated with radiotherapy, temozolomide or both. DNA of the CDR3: TGTGCCAGCAGAGTCGGACAGGGGGCCTCAAGCAATCAGCCCCAGCATTTT. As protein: CASRVGQGASSNQPQHF.